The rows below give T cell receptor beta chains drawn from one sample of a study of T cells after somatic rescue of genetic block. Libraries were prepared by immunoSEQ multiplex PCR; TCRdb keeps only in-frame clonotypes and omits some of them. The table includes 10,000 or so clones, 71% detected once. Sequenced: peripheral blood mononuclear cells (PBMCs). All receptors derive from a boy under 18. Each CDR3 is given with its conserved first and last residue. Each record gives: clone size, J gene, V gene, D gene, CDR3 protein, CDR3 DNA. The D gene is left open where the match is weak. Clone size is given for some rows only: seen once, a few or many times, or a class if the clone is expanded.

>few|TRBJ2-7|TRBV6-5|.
CASRRGQEGEQYF
TGTGCCAGCAGGAGGGGGCAGGAGGGCGAGCAGTACTTC
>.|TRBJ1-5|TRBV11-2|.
CASSLVGPNQPQHF
TGTGCCAGCAGCTTAGTAGGTCCGAATCAGCCCCAGCATTTT
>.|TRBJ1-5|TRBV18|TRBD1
CASSPPPDRDNQPQHF
TGTGCCAGCTCCCCACCCCCGGACAGGGACAATCAGCCCCAGCATTTT
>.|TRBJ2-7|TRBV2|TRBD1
CASSGDQGAPYEQYF
TGTGCCAGCAGTGGGGATCAGGGGGCTCCATACGAGCAGTACTTC
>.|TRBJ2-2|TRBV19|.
CASSVQVSNTGELFF
TGTGCCAGTAGTGTACAGGTTTCGAACACCGGGGAGCTGTTTTTT
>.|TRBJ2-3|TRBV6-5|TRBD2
CASSGTSGADTQYF
TGTGCCAGCAGTGGGACTAGCGGGGCAGATACGCAGTATTTT
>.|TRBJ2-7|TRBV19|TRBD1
CASSRGTARYEQYF
TGTGCCAGTAGTAGGGGGACAGCCCGCTACGAGCAGTACTTC
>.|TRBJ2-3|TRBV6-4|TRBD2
CASSDLAGGSAQYF
TGTGCCAGCAGTGATCTAGCGGGGGGGTCAGCACAGTATTTT
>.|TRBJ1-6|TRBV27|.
CATSLRGGGGDSPLHF
TGTGCCACCTCCCTTAGGGGAGGGGGAGGGGATTCACCCCTCCACTTT
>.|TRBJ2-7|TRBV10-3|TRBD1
CAISEPAGQAYEQYF
TGTGCCATCAGTGAGCCCGCTGGACAGGCCTACGAGCAGTACTTC
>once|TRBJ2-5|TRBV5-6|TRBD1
CASSLLWTGQETQYF
TGTGCCAGCAGCTTACTATGGACAGGCCAAGAGACCCAGTACTTC
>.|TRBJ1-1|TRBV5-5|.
CASSLFRVETEAFF
TGTGCCAGCAGCTTGTTCAGGGTGGAAACTGAAGCTTTCTTT
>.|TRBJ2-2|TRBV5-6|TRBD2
CASSLGVLAGFTGELFF
TGTGCCAGCAGCTTGGGGGTTCTAGCGGGATTCACCGGGGAGCTGTTTTTT
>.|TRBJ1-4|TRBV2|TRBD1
CASRDRGPTNEKLFF
TGTGCCAGCAGGGACAGGGGGCCTACTAATGAAAAACTGTTTTTT
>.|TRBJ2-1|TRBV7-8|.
CASSPTPGTHNTHEQFF
TGTGCCAGCAGCCCAACCCCCGGGACTCACAACACGCATGAGCAGTTCTTC
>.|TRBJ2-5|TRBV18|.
CASSPSETQYF
TGTGCCAGCTCACCCTCAGAGACCCAGTACTTC
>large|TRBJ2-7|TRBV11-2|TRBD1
CASRIGGTASYEQYF
TGTGCCAGCAGGATAGGTGGGACAGCCTCCTACGAGCAGTACTTC
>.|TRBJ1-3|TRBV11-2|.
CASSLDSSGNTIYF
TGTGCCAGCAGCTTAGACTCCTCTGGAAACACCATATATTTT
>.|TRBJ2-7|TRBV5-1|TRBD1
CASSFLDRGSYEQYF
TGCGCCAGCAGCTTCCTGGACAGGGGCTCCTACGAGCAGTACTTC
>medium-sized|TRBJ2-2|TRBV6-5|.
CASSYQTRSTGELFF
TGTGCCAGCAGTTACCAGACTAGGTCCACCGGGGAGCTGTTTTTT
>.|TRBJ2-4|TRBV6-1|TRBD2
CASRDYLLKKDQYF
TGTGCCAGCCGGGACTACCTACTAAAGAAAGATCAGTACTTC
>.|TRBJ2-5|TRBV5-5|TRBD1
CASSLTGAEGGETQYF
TGTGCCAGCAGCTTAACAGGGGCCGAAGGAGGAGAGACCCAGTACTTC
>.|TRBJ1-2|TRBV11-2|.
CASSLSRVTAFYGYTF
TGTGCCAGCAGCTTATCACGGGTAACAGCCTTTTATGGCTACACCTTC
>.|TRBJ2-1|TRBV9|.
CASSLSGGSHNEQFF
TGTGCCAGCAGCCTCAGCGGTGGATCCCACAATGAGCAGTTCTTC
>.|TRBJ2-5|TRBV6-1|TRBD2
CASSAFHLGTSGGRYF
TGTGCCAGCAGTGCTTTTCATCTAGGGACTAGCGGGGGGCGGTACTTC
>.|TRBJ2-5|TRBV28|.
CASSSRGGGPAETQYF
TGTGCCAGCAGTTCCCGAGGGGGGGGGCCAGCAGAGACCCAGTACTTC
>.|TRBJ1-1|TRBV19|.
CASSPRHLDSTEAFF
TGTGCCAGTAGTCCGCGACACTTAGATAGCACTGAAGCTTTCTTT
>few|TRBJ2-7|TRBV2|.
CASRARRYEQYF
TGTGCCAGCAGAGCAAGAAGGTACGAGCAGTACTTC
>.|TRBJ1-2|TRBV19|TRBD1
CASSTQRTGGKYGYTF
TGTGCCAGTAGTACTCAACGGACAGGGGGCAAGTATGGCTACACCTTC
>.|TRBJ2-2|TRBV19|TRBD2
CASSGAGGHPGKLFF
TGTGCCAGTAGTGGAGCGGGGGGCCATCCCGGGAAGCTGTTTTTT
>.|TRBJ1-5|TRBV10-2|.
CASSEQGYQPQHF
TGCGCCAGCAGTGAGCAGGGTTATCAGCCCCAGCATTTT
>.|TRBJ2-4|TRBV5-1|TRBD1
CASSLGTGEGIQYF
TGCGCCAGCAGCTTGGGGACAGGGGAGGGCATTCAGTACTTC
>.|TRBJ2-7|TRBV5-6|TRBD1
CASRIGGTASYEQYF
TGTGCCAGCAGGATAGGTGGGACAGCCTCCTACGAGCAGTACTTC